Given below is one TCR beta chain in context. Its matching antigen is unknown. These data are taken from a study of cytomegalovirus exposure and HLA in healthy donors. Study in general: Within the Caucasian-associated ancestry cluster were roughly 81% of the approximately 400 genotyped donors.

Primers included in the PCR were 60 Vbeta and 13 Jbeta primers. Profiling relied on immunoSEQ multiplex PCR, and the TCRdb table lists in-frame clones only, not all of them. The sample lists approximately 60,000 clones; 65% to 90% were seen once. Findings and caveats of the study: With high specificity and sensitivity, the classifier reportedly diagnosed cytomegalovirus status. Reported findings show TCR beta sequences accurately forecast HLA-A and HLA-B alleles in most subjects. Cytomegalovirus-associated status was assigned to some 180 TCR beta chains.

V was trimmed by 0 bases and J by 2 bases, leaving 23 bases between them. CDR3 length: 20 amino acids. Germline V gene lookup returns CDR1 SGDLS and CDR2 YYNGEE. The specimen sequenced was PBMCs. This receptor was obtained from a man aged 25 to 40 in good health and CMV-seronegative. The genes are TRBV9 and TRBJ1-4; perhaps TRBD1 as D (5 bases). The CDR3 here is CASSVDPDIPLWTTNEKLFF. CDR3 nucleotides: TGTGCCAGCAGCGTAGACCCGGACATCCCCTTATGGACGACTAATGAAAAACTGTTTTTT.